A selection of T cell receptor beta chains follows, all from one sample in a study of blood T cell repertoires in COVID-19. Method: immunoSEQ multiplex PCR; TCRdb's copy keeps in-frame clones and lacks some. The table includes 110,000 or so clones, roughly 85% detected once. What was sequenced was peripheral blood. The receptors were gathered from a middle-aged man with acute or convalescent COVID-19. CDR3s include the opening cysteine and the closing phenylalanine or tryptophan. Fields, in order: CDR3 DNA, CDR3 protein, J gene, V gene, clone size, D gene. A D gene is named only where the DNA matches it firmly. Size is omitted from some rows. Given values are once, few, many or a class for expanded clones.

cdr3_nt: TGTGCCTGGACCAAAAACTGGGACAGGGATGGCTACACCTTC; cdr3_aa: CAWTKNWDRDGYTF; j_call: TRBJ1-2; v_call: TRBV30; clone_size: few; d_call: TRBD1
cdr3_nt: TGTGCCATCAGTGAGCTGGGGCAAAATGGCTACACCTTC; cdr3_aa: CAISELGQNGYTF; j_call: TRBJ1-2; v_call: TRBV10-3; clone_size: .; d_call: .
cdr3_nt: TGCGCCAGCACACAGACAGGGATTGACGAGCAGTACTTC; cdr3_aa: CASTQTGIDEQYF; j_call: TRBJ2-7; v_call: TRBV10-1; clone_size: .; d_call: TRBD1
cdr3_nt: TGCGCCAGCAGCTTGCGGCAAGGAGGGAACTCCTACGAGCAGTACTTC; cdr3_aa: CASSLRQGGNSYEQYF; j_call: TRBJ2-7; v_call: TRBV5-1; clone_size: .; d_call: .
cdr3_nt: TGTGCCAGCAGCCCCACCCGACAGATAAGCCCCTATGGCTACACCTTC; cdr3_aa: CASSPTRQISPYGYTF; j_call: TRBJ1-2; v_call: TRBV4-2; clone_size: .; d_call: .
cdr3_nt: TGCGCCAGCAGCTTGCGTTGGGGAGGCGAGCAGTACTTC; cdr3_aa: CASSLRWGGEQYF; j_call: TRBJ2-7; v_call: TRBV5-1; clone_size: .; d_call: .
cdr3_nt: TGTGCCAGTAGTACATGGACAGCTAGCAATCAGCCCCAGCATTTT; cdr3_aa: CASSTWTASNQPQHF; j_call: TRBJ1-5; v_call: TRBV19; clone_size: once; d_call: .
cdr3_nt: TGTGCCAGCAGCCAAGATCCCGGGGGAGTCTACAATGAGCAGTTCTTC; cdr3_aa: CASSQDPGGVYNEQFF; j_call: TRBJ2-1; v_call: TRBV4-2; clone_size: .; d_call: .
cdr3_nt: TGTGCCAGCAGCGTAGACGTAGCGGGGGGGGACACAGATACGCAGTATTTT; cdr3_aa: CASSVDVAGGDTDTQYF; j_call: TRBJ2-3; v_call: TRBV9; clone_size: .; d_call: TRBD2
cdr3_nt: TGTGCCAGCAGCGCGGGACTTTTCCCTGGAAACACCATATATTTT; cdr3_aa: CASSAGLFPGNTIYF; j_call: TRBJ1-3; v_call: TRBV9; clone_size: few; d_call: .
cdr3_nt: TGTGCCAGCAGCTTAGAAGTCAGGGGCGCGGGTCAGCCCCAGCATTTT; cdr3_aa: CASSLEVRGAGQPQHF; j_call: TRBJ1-5; v_call: TRBV7-2; clone_size: few; d_call: .
cdr3_nt: TGCGCCAGCAGCGCCGGGAGTACTAGCGGGAACACAGATACGCAGTATTTT; cdr3_aa: CASSAGSTSGNTDTQYF; j_call: TRBJ2-3; v_call: TRBV5-1; clone_size: .; d_call: TRBD2
cdr3_nt: TGTGCCAGCAGGACAGGGACTAATGAAAAACTGTTTTTT; cdr3_aa: CASRTGTNEKLFF; j_call: TRBJ1-4; v_call: TRBV2; clone_size: .; d_call: TRBD1
cdr3_nt: TGCGCCAGCAATCTCAATCTTGTGGGCAGGGAACAAGAGACCCAGTACTTC; cdr3_aa: CASNLNLVGREQETQYF; j_call: TRBJ2-5; v_call: TRBV23-1; clone_size: .; d_call: .
cdr3_nt: TGTGCCAGCACCCCGGGGGTTGAGTATTCACCCCTCCACTTT; cdr3_aa: CASTPGVEYSPLHF; j_call: TRBJ1-6; v_call: TRBV6-5; clone_size: few; d_call: .
cdr3_nt: TGTGCCACCAGATCGGACAGGGGCGGCGGGGAGCTGTTTTTT; cdr3_aa: CATRSDRGGGELFF; j_call: TRBJ2-2; v_call: TRBV24-1; clone_size: few; d_call: TRBD1
cdr3_nt: TGTGCCAGCAGTTCGACTCGAGGCTCGAACTATGGCTACACCTTC; cdr3_aa: CASSSTRGSNYGYTF; j_call: TRBJ1-2; v_call: TRBV27; clone_size: .; d_call: .
cdr3_nt: TGTGCCAGCAGCGTAGGTGGGATGTCCGGGGGGCGAGTCACCGGGGAGCTGTTTTTT; cdr3_aa: CASSVGGMSGGRVTGELFF; j_call: TRBJ2-2; v_call: TRBV9; clone_size: .; d_call: .
cdr3_nt: TGCGCCAGCAGCCCGGGACTAGCGGGAGCAATTTACGAGCAGTACTTC; cdr3_aa: CASSPGLAGAIYEQYF; j_call: TRBJ2-7; v_call: TRBV5-1; clone_size: .; d_call: TRBD2
cdr3_nt: TGCGCCAGCGCTAGCGGGGAAATTGAGCAGTTCTTC; cdr3_aa: CASASGEIEQFF; j_call: TRBJ2-1; v_call: TRBV10-2; clone_size: .; d_call: TRBD2
cdr3_nt: TGCAGCGTTGAGGCTAACACCGGGGAGCTGTTTTTT; cdr3_aa: CSVEANTGELFF; j_call: TRBJ2-2; v_call: TRBV29-1; clone_size: once; d_call: .
cdr3_nt: TGTGCCAGCAGCCCCCGGGGGGACAGGGGCAGCTATGGCTACACCTTC; cdr3_aa: CASSPRGDRGSYGYTF; j_call: TRBJ1-2; v_call: TRBV9; clone_size: .; d_call: TRBD1
cdr3_nt: TGTGCCAGCAGCCGGGGACTAGCGGGGAAGTCAGATACGCAGTATTTT; cdr3_aa: CASSRGLAGKSDTQYF; j_call: TRBJ2-3; v_call: TRBV11-2; clone_size: .; d_call: TRBD2
cdr3_nt: TGTGCCAGCAGCTTAATTTTGCGGGTGGACAGAGACAATGAGCAGTTCTTC; cdr3_aa: CASSLILRVDRDNEQFF; j_call: TRBJ2-1; v_call: TRBV11-2; clone_size: .; d_call: .
cdr3_nt: TGTGCCACCAGTGATTCGAGAGGCGAGCAGTACTTC; cdr3_aa: CATSDSRGEQYF; j_call: TRBJ2-7; v_call: TRBV24-1; clone_size: .; d_call: .
cdr3_nt: TGTGCCAGCAGTTACTCCGTAAACACTGAAGCTTTCTTT; cdr3_aa: CASSYSVNTEAFF; j_call: TRBJ1-1; v_call: TRBV6-5; clone_size: .; d_call: .
cdr3_nt: TGCAGTGCTAGTCTACGAGGGGGGGCCCCAGGGGAGCTGTTTTTT; cdr3_aa: CSASLRGGAPGELFF; j_call: TRBJ2-2; v_call: TRBV20-1; clone_size: once; d_call: .
cdr3_nt: TGTGCCAGTAGTATAGAGGGGGCGAGACAGCCCCAGCATTTT; cdr3_aa: CASSIEGARQPQHF; j_call: TRBJ1-5; v_call: TRBV19; clone_size: .; d_call: .
cdr3_nt: TGTGCCAGCAGTATTCGACAGGGGGCTTCTGAAGCTTTCTTT; cdr3_aa: CASSIRQGASEAFF; j_call: TRBJ1-1; v_call: TRBV27; clone_size: .; d_call: TRBD1
cdr3_nt: TGTGCCGGGGCCGGGCAGGGCGACTATGGCTACACCTTC; cdr3_aa: CAGAGQGDYGYTF; j_call: TRBJ1-2; v_call: TRBV10-3; clone_size: .; d_call: .
cdr3_nt: TGTGCCAGTAGTTCGTGGACAGGGGGTGCGAGCAATCAGCCCCAGCATTTT; cdr3_aa: CASSSWTGGASNQPQHF; j_call: TRBJ1-5; v_call: TRBV19; clone_size: .; d_call: TRBD1
cdr3_nt: TGTGCCAGCAGCGTAGGTAACAGGGGTGAAGCTTTCTTT; cdr3_aa: CASSVGNRGEAFF; j_call: TRBJ1-1; v_call: TRBV7-8; clone_size: .; d_call: TRBD1
cdr3_nt: TGTGCCAGTAGTTATACCGGGACAGCGATTTACAATGAGCAGTTCTTC; cdr3_aa: CASSYTGTAIYNEQFF; j_call: TRBJ2-1; v_call: TRBV19; clone_size: .; d_call: TRBD1
cdr3_nt: TGTGCCAGCAGCCAATTCACAGGATCAAGGGATACGCAGTATTTT; cdr3_aa: CASSQFTGSRDTQYF; j_call: TRBJ2-3; v_call: TRBV3-1/TRBV3-2; clone_size: .; d_call: .
cdr3_nt: TGTGCCAGCAGCTTACAACTTCCTGCGGGGGGCCTCGAGACCCAGTACTTC; cdr3_aa: CASSLQLPAGGLETQYF; j_call: TRBJ2-5; v_call: TRBV7-2; clone_size: .; d_call: TRBD2
cdr3_nt: TGTGCCTGGGATCCCTCCCGGGGGGATTCCTATAATTCACCCCTCCACTTT; cdr3_aa: CAWDPSRGDSYNSPLHF; j_call: TRBJ1-6; v_call: TRBV30; clone_size: .; d_call: .
cdr3_nt: TGTGCCATCAGTTCCCCCGAGACAGATACGCAGTATTTT; cdr3_aa: CAISSPETDTQYF; j_call: TRBJ2-3; v_call: TRBV10-3; clone_size: .; d_call: .
cdr3_nt: TGTGCCAGCACGGGACAGGGCAATGAAAAACTGTTTTTT; cdr3_aa: CASTGQGNEKLFF; j_call: TRBJ1-4; v_call: TRBV2; clone_size: .; d_call: TRBD1
cdr3_nt: TGTGCCAGCAGCTTAGAGCCCAGTTGGCGGGGGCCGCAAGAGACCCAGTACTTC; cdr3_aa: CASSLEPSWRGPQETQYF; j_call: TRBJ2-5; v_call: TRBV7-6; clone_size: .; d_call: .
cdr3_nt: TGCGCCAGCAGCACAGGACAGGGCGGGGAGCAGTACTTC; cdr3_aa: CASSTGQGGEQYF; j_call: TRBJ2-7; v_call: TRBV5-1; clone_size: .; d_call: TRBD1
cdr3_nt: TGTGCCAGCAGCCGAGAAGGGGTAGATACGCAGTATTTT; cdr3_aa: CASSREGVDTQYF; j_call: TRBJ2-3; v_call: TRBV7-8; clone_size: once; d_call: .
cdr3_nt: TGTGCCAGCAGGACAACGAACACCGGGGAGCTGTTTTTT; cdr3_aa: CASRTTNTGELFF; j_call: TRBJ2-2; v_call: TRBV6-5; clone_size: .; d_call: .
cdr3_nt: TGCGCCAGCAGCGGCGGGTACTCCTACGAGCAGTACTTC; cdr3_aa: CASSGGYSYEQYF; j_call: TRBJ2-7; v_call: TRBV10-1; clone_size: few; d_call: .
cdr3_nt: TGTGCCAGCAGCCAATCGTCCTCGTTCAATCAGCCCCAGCATTTT; cdr3_aa: CASSQSSSFNQPQHF; j_call: TRBJ1-5; v_call: TRBV16; clone_size: .; d_call: .
cdr3_nt: TGTGCCAGCAGCCCAGGGGGACGGCTGCTTGTTCGGAACATTGAAGCTTTCTTT; cdr3_aa: CASSPGGRLLVRNIEAFF; j_call: TRBJ1-1; v_call: TRBV7-2; clone_size: .; d_call: TRBD1
cdr3_nt: TGTGCCAGCAGCGTTAGCGGGGGGGCTTCGGATACGCAGTATTTT; cdr3_aa: CASSVSGGASDTQYF; j_call: TRBJ2-3; v_call: TRBV9; clone_size: .; d_call: TRBD2
cdr3_nt: TGTGCCAGTAGTATTTCTAGCGGCAATGAGCAGTTCTTC; cdr3_aa: CASSISSGNEQFF; j_call: TRBJ2-1; v_call: TRBV19; clone_size: .; d_call: TRBD2
cdr3_nt: TGTGCCAGCAGCTACCCCAGCACGGGAAAAGATACGCAGTATTTT; cdr3_aa: CASSYPSTGKDTQYF; j_call: TRBJ2-3; v_call: TRBV5-4; clone_size: .; d_call: .
cdr3_nt: TGTGCTAGTGTCGGACAGGGAGAGAATGAGCAGTTCTTC; cdr3_aa: CASVGQGENEQFF; j_call: TRBJ2-1; v_call: TRBV12-5; clone_size: once; d_call: TRBD1
cdr3_nt: TGCGCCAGCAGCCAAGTCCCGCAACCCTTGGCGGGGGGTGCAGATACGCAGTATTTT; cdr3_aa: CASSQVPQPLAGGADTQYF; j_call: TRBJ2-3; v_call: TRBV4-1; clone_size: .; d_call: TRBD2
cdr3_nt: TGCGCCAGCAGAGTCGACACGCAGGGCACTGAAGCTTTCTTT; cdr3_aa: CASRVDTQGTEAFF; j_call: TRBJ1-1; v_call: TRBV10-2; clone_size: .; d_call: .
cdr3_nt: TGTGCCAGCAGCTTCGGACTTAGTGAGGGGACCCAGTACTTC; cdr3_aa: CASSFGLSEGTQYF; j_call: TRBJ2-5; v_call: TRBV3-1/TRBV3-2; clone_size: .; d_call: .